This T cell receptor (beta chain) comes out of a study of T-cell reconstitution after alpha-beta-depleted transplantation in children. Whole-study findings and limits: T-cell counts and diversity at one year following transplant were attributed mainly to newly produced T cells. Reported findings indicate that, about two months after transplant, alpha-beta T cells came from several hundred expanded clones, which were derived from non-depleted graft cells.

Trimming removed 4 bases from V and 2 bases from J, with 6 bases in between. The CDR3 extends over 11 amino acids. In germline, CDR1 is SQVTM, CDR2 ANQGSEA. Comment on this clonotype: Its antigen is as yet unknown.

Unique molecular identifiers tagged the TCRbeta library. Each CDR3 protein is one row after TCRdb ran MiXCR on the PCR reads. The table includes fewer than 750,000 distinct CDR3 sequences, 25% to 30% detected once. This clonotype was obtained from a boy under two years old with Wiskott-Aldrich syndrome, due to receive a stem cell transplant. The chain is built from TRBV29-1 and TRBJ2-7; the D is unclear. Sequenced here: PBMCs, sampled before TCRalphabeta/CD19-depleted stem cell transplant. For the CDR3, the DNA is TGCAGCGTTGGTAATACCTACGAGCAGTACTTC. Encoded protein: CSVGNTYEQYF.